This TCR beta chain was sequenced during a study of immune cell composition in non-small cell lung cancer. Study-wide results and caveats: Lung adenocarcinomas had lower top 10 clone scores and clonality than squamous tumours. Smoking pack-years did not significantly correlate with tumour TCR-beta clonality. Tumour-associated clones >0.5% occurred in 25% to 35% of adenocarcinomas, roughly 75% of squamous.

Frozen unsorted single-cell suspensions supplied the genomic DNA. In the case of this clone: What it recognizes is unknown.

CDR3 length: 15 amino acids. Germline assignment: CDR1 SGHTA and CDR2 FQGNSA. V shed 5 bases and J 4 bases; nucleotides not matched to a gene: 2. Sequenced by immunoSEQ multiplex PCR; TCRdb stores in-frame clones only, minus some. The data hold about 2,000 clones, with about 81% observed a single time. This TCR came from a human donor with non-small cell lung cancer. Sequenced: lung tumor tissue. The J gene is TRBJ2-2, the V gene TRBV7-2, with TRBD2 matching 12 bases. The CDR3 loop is CASSTTSGSTGELFF. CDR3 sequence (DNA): TGTGCCAGCAGCACGACTAGCGGGAGCACCGGGGAGCTGTTTTTT. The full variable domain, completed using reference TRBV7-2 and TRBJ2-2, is GAGVSQSPSNKVTEKGKDVELRCDPISGHTALYWYRQSLGQGLEFLIYFQGNSAPDKSGLPSDRFSAERTGGSVSTLTIQRTQQEDSAVYLCASSTTSGSTGELFFGEGSRLTVL.